The sequence of this TCR beta chain was determined in a study of blood T cell repertoires in COVID-19. The wider study: Sites across the United States, Italy and Spain contributed samples from acute and convalescent COVID-19. T cells, B-cell-depleted T cells, or PBMCs supplied cDNA or gDNA.

The CDR3 spans 16 residues. V was clipped by 2 bases and J by 10 bases; unmatched bases: 11. Germline CDR1 and CDR2: LGHNA and YNFKEQ. In the original analysis: The authors estimated nucleated cell counts from reference gene primer amplification. Clones were read by immunoSEQ multiplex PCR, and TCRdb kept only the in-frame ones, dropping some. Clone size and V and J calls were adopted from that table, with D and trimming inferred from the DNA. The sample has around 70,000 clones, 82% seen once. This chain uses TRBV4-2 with TRBJ1-6, with TRBD1 matching 7 bases. What was sequenced was peripheral blood. The source is a man in his 60s with acute or convalescent COVID-19. The DNA of the CDR3 is TGTGCCAGCAGCCAATCGAACAGGGGCGGGCAATCACCCCTCCACTTT. Translating it yields CASSQSNRGGQSPLHF.